This T cell receptor delta chain was profiled in a study of human gamma delta and Vdelta1 T cells. TCRdb made new clone calls on the PCR reads using CATT. Of approximately 6,000 delta-chain clones listed, almost 9.5% are singletons. There are 18 residues in the CDR3. The ends lost 0 bases at V and 2 bases at J; junction bases unmatched: 9. Germline V CDR1 and CDR2: TSWWSYY, QGS. This clone is deemed medium-sized. Distinct nucleotide sequences in the sample also encode this CDR3. Input material: naive CD27+ Vdelta1 gamma-delta T cells from blood. This sequence originates from a human donor in good health. The chain joins TRDV1 to TRDJ1; 10 bases match TRDD3. The CDR3: CALGELSRRGIRTDKLIF. The CDR3 DNA follows: TGTGCTCTTGGGGAACTAAGCCGCAGGGGGATACGAACCGATAAACTCATCTTT.